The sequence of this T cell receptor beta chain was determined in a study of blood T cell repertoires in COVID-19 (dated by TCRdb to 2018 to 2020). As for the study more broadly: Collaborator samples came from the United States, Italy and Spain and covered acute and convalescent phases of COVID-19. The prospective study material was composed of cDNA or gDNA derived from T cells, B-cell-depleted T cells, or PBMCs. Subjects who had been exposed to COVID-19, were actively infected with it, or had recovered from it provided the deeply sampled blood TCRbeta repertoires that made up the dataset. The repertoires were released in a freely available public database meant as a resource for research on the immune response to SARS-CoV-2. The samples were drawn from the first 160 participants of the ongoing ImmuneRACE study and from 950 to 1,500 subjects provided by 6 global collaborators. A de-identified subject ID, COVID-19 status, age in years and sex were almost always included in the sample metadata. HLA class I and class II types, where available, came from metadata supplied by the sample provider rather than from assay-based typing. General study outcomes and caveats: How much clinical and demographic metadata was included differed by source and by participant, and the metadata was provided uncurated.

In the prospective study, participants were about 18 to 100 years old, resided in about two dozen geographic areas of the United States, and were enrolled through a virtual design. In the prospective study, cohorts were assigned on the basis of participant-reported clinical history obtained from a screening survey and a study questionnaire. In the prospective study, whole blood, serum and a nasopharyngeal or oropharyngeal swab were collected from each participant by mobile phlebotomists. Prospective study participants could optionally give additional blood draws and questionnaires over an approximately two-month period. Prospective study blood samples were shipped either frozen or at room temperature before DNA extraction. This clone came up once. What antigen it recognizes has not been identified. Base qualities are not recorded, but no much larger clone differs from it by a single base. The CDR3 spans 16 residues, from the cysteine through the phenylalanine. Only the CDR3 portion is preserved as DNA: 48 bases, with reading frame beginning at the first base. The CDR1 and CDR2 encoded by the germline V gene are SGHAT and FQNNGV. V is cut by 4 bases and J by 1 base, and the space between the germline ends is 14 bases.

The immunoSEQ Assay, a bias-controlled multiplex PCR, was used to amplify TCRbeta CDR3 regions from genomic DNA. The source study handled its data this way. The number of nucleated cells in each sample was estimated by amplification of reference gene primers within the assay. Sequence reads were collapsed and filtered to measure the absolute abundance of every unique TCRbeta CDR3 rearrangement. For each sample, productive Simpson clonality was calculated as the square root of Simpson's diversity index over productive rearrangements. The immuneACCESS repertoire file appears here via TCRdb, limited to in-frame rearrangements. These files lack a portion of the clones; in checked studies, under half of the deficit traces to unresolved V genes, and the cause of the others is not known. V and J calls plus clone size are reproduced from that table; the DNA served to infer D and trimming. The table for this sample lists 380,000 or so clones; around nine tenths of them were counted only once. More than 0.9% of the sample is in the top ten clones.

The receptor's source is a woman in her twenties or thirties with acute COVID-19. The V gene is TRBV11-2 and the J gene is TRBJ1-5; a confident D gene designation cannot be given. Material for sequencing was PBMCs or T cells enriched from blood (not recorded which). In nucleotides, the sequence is TGTGCCAGCAGCTCGCGTCCCGGGAGCAGCAATCAGCCCCAGCATTTT. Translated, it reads CASSSRPGSSNQPQHF.